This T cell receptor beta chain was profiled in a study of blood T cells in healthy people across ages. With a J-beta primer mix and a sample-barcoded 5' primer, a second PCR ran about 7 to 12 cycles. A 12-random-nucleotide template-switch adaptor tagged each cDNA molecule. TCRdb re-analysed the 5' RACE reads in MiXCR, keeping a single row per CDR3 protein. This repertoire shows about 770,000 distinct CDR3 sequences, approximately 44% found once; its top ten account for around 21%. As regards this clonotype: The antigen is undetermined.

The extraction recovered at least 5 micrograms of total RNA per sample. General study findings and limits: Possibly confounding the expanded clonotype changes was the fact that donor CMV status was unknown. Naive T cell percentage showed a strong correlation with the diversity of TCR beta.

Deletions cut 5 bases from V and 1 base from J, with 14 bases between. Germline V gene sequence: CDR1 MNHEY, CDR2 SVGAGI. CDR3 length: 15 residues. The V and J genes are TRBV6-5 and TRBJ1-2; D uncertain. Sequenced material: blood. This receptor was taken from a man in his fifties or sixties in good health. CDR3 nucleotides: TGTGCCAGCAGTAAAGGAACTCAAGTTAACTATGGCTACACCTTC. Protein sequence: CASSKGTQVNYGYTF.